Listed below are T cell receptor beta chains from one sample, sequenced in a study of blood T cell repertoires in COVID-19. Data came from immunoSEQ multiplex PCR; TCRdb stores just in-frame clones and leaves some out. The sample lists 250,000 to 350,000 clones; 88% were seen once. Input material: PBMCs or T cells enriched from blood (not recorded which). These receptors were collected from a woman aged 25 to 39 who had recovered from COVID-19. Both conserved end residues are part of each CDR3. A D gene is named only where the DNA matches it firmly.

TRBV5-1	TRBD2	CASSLFIGLATDTQYF
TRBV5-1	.	CASSFTRREEGEKLFF
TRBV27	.	CASSSKVGQGNQPQHF
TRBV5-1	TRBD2	CASSPQKLAGGLVNEQFF
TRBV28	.	CASSEGGIYGYTF
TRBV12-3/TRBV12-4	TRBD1	CASSLARNSGTDF
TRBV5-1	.	CASSLVFGGNAYEQYF
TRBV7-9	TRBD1	CASSLDREVEKLFF
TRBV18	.	CASSPPWQAQETQYF
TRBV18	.	CASSPRRIVGGPTNEAFF
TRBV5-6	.	CASSRTDSYEQYF
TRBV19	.	CASSIDGEANEQFF
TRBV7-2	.	CASSLGVGPQETQYF
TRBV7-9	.	CASSIKQGASGNTIYF
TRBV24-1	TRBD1	CATSGKGALQETQYF
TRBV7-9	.	CASSLKPGTEAFF
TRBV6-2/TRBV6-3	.	CASSYSIRPLNYAAYEQYF
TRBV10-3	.	CAISVQGFGGYTF
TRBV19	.	CAGGDRGNTDTQYF
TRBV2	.	CASNGQVNEKLFF
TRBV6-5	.	CASSYSWPRGNNEQFF
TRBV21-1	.	CASSKEMGGLVLYEQFF
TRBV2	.	CASSEAAGLLIRNQPQHF
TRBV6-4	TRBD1	CASSASGGTTEAFF
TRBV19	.	CASSIRDTRRPQHF
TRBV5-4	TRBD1	CASRLNRDSLETQYF
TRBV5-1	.	CASSLFSFSSGANVLTF
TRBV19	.	CASSQSVGGSSGANVLTF
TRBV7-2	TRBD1	CASSATGGTGANVLTF
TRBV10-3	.	CAISDPGASYEQYF
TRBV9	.	CASNQQGGDTQYF